The rows below give T cell receptor beta chains drawn from one sample of a study of T cell responses to AZD1222 COVID-19 vaccine. Sequenced by immunoSEQ multiplex PCR; TCRdb stores in-frame clones only, minus some. The sample yields 150,000 to 200,000 clones, 80% to 95% seen once. The source was peripheral blood, collected 28 days after the second AZD1222 dose. These TCRs come from an adult who received the AZD1222 COVID-19 vaccine. CDR3s include the opening cysteine and the closing phenylalanine or tryptophan.

v_call,j_call,cdr3_aa
TRBV9,TRBJ1-6,CASSVDWGDNSPLHF
TRBV4-1,TRBJ2-7,CASSRALGRGNAYEQYF
TRBV4-1,TRBJ1-5,CASSLVPDNQPQHF
TRBV9,TRBJ2-6,CASSADRWGSGANVLTF
TRBV5-1,TRBJ1-1,CASRQNTEAFF
TRBV3-1/TRBV3-2,TRBJ2-7,CASSQGSLASYEQYF
TRBV30,TRBJ1-3,CAWSAVRALSGNTIYF
TRBV30,TRBJ1-2,CAWSVQSSGGFGYTF
TRBV19,TRBJ1-2,CASSTTGTAVYGYTF
TRBV4-2,TRBJ2-1,CASSPTTRSYNEQFF
TRBV9,TRBJ2-5,CASSVAAGRETQYF
TRBV7-2,TRBJ2-5,CASSLVGGETQYF
TRBV6-4,TRBJ1-1,CASSDEVTGGSEAFF
TRBV6-2/TRBV6-3,TRBJ2-4,CASSSLAKNIQYF
TRBV2,TRBJ2-3,CASSPSGSRRTDTQYF
TRBV6-2/TRBV6-3,TRBJ1-5,CASSSGQNWLTGQPQHF
TRBV4-1,TRBJ2-6,CASSQTRQGSNSGANVLTF
TRBV5-4,TRBJ2-7,CASSYRGVTDEQYF
TRBV2,TRBJ2-1,CASGLAGVTEQFF
TRBV12-3/TRBV12-4,TRBJ1-1,CASRYSGEAFF
TRBV12-3/TRBV12-4,TRBJ1-1,CASSSSRTTEAFF
TRBV14,TRBJ1-1,CASSQGGWVGTEAFF
TRBV15,TRBJ2-4,CATSRPGGVNIQYF
TRBV6-5,TRBJ2-7,CASRGLAGAYEQYF
TRBV24-1,TRBJ2-2,CATSKGSTGELFF
TRBV7-2,TRBJ2-1,CASSLGDTVLDEQFF
TRBV6-5,TRBJ1-2,CASTTDSGGGGYTF
TRBV2,TRBJ1-4,CASSDHRSQEKLFF
TRBV14,TRBJ2-2,CASSQEGGQGSPNTGELFF
TRBV7-9,TRBJ2-2,CASSSHGTSASNTGELFF
TRBV6-6,TRBJ1-5,CASSPTPGQHSNQPQHF
TRBV6-5,TRBJ2-5,CASSYSNGIGAQYF
TRBV24-1,TRBJ1-6,CATSDFGGRVNSPLHF
TRBV6-5,TRBJ1-1,CASCSIDGVNTEAFF
TRBV4-2,TRBJ2-5,CASSQSGPIETQYF
TRBV5-1,TRBJ1-4,CASSFRQSNNEKLFF
TRBV7-2,TRBJ2-3,CASSLTGGETDTQYF
TRBV15,TRBJ1-5,CATSRVPGLNQPQHF
TRBV20-1,TRBJ1-1,CSASSVSHTTEAFF
TRBV10-1,TRBJ1-1,CASSERFGLNTEAFF
TRBV5-8,TRBJ2-1,CASSLNGAKPNEQFF
TRBV19,TRBJ2-1,CASSIPGTLYNEQFF
TRBV6-2/TRBV6-3,TRBJ1-5,CASSYGGQGNQPQHF
TRBV5-8,TRBJ1-5,CASSGFQGSINQPQHF
TRBV5-1,TRBJ2-3,CASSLPTGAADTQYF
TRBV7-2,TRBJ1-1,CASSLVRHTEAFF
TRBV5-1,TRBJ2-1,CASSLGSGNYNEQFF
TRBV5-1,TRBJ2-3,CASSPVPGSDTQYF
TRBV6-5,TRBJ2-7,CASSYSRQGSYEQYF
TRBV9,TRBJ2-1,CASGSLADYNEQFF
TRBV10-3,TRBJ2-7,CAISESLGLMREQYF
TRBV12-5,TRBJ1-1,CASGLVLRSGMPEAFF
TRBV7-9,TRBJ1-1,CASSDLGQGGSTEAFF
TRBV6-5,TRBJ1-1,CCRTGDMNTEAFF
TRBV15,TRBJ1-5,CATSSVGGSDQPQHF
TRBV2,TRBJ2-1,CASSEAGTGNYNEQFF
TRBV7-2,TRBJ1-4,CASSLALVTGRNEKLFF
TRBV7-2,TRBJ1-3,CASSLRGTVGSDSGNTIYF
TRBV6-5,TRBJ1-2,CASRGGDRGGYGYTF